This TCR beta chain was observed in a study of blood T cell repertoires in COVID-19. The wider study: PBMCs, B-cell-depleted T cells, or T cells were the source of the cDNA or gDNA that made up the material.

Original methodology: How many nucleated cells were present was estimated from reference gene primer amplification. Produced via immunoSEQ multiplex PCR; TCRdb's table is partial and in-frame only. From that table come the V and J calls and clone size; the DNA was used to work out D and trimming. The sample carries about 53,000 clones, 80% to 90% recorded once. The germline gives CDR1 SQVTM, CDR2 ANQGSEA. The length of the CDR3 is 14 residues. Trimming removed 4 bases at V and 3 bases at J, with 15 bases between. V usage is TRBV29-1 and J usage is TRBJ2-5; D may be TRBD1 (6 bases). The TCR sequence derives from a man older than 75 with acute or convalescent COVID-19. Sequenced sample: peripheral blood. As DNA, the CDR3 is TGCAGCGTTGTAGAGGCGAGGGGGAAAGAGACCCAGTACTTC. Its translation: CSVVEARGKETQYF.